This is a list of T cell receptor beta chains from one sample in a study of OX40 agonist ivuxolimab in advanced cancers. The data were produced by immunoSEQ multiplex PCR, yet TCRdb's version contains in-frame clones alone and is incomplete. The table records around 40,000 clones, 80% of them present only once. The sample here was CD4+ or CD8+ T cells sorted from blood, taken in a trial of the OX40 agonist ivuxolimab. The receptor set was obtained from an adult with an advanced solid tumor such as melanoma, head and neck, liver or kidney cancer. Both conserved end residues are part of each CDR3. The D gene is left open where the match is weak. Only part of the rows carry a size: once, few, many, or a class if the clone is expanded.

CDR3 length: 20; D gene: TRBD2; J gene: TRBJ2-2; V gene: TRBV14; clone size: .; CDR3 protein: CASSQGLISGRIWNTGELFF; CDR3 DNA: TGTGCCAGCAGCCAAGGATTGATTAGCGGGAGGATCTGGAACACCGGGGAGCTGTTTTTT
CDR3 length: 17; D gene: .; J gene: TRBJ2-6; V gene: TRBV4-1; clone size: .; CDR3 protein: CASSQDLVTSGANVLTF; CDR3 DNA: TGCGCCAGCAGCCAAGATCTGGTTACCTCTGGGGCCAACGTCCTGACTTTC
CDR3 length: 13; D gene: TRBD1; J gene: TRBJ1-1; V gene: TRBV5-1; clone size: .; CDR3 protein: CASSPRTGAEAFF; CDR3 DNA: TGCGCCAGCAGCCCCCGGACAGGGGCTGAAGCTTTCTTT
CDR3 length: 16; D gene: TRBD2; J gene: TRBJ2-1; V gene: TRBV5-4; clone size: .; CDR3 protein: CASSLGGLAETNEQFF; CDR3 DNA: TGTGCCAGCAGCTTGGGAGGACTAGCGGAGACCAATGAGCAGTTCTTC
CDR3 length: 14; D gene: .; J gene: TRBJ2-3; V gene: TRBV5-6; clone size: once; CDR3 protein: CASSLSLLPDTQYF; CDR3 DNA: TGTGCCAGCAGCTTGAGCCTCCTACCAGATACGCAGTATTTT
CDR3 length: 18; D gene: .; J gene: TRBJ2-3; V gene: TRBV7-9; clone size: .; CDR3 protein: CASSLGRIARASTDTQYF; CDR3 DNA: TGTGCCAGCAGCTTGGGGCGTATCGCGAGAGCTAGCACAGATACGCAGTATTTT
CDR3 length: 16; D gene: TRBD2; J gene: TRBJ2-5; V gene: TRBV2; clone size: .; CDR3 protein: CASRWRLAGGQETQYF; CDR3 DNA: TGTGCCAGCAGGTGGAGACTAGCGGGGGGCCAAGAGACCCAGTACTTC
CDR3 length: 15; D gene: .; J gene: TRBJ1-1; V gene: TRBV6-5; clone size: .; CDR3 protein: CASSYSYAGDTEAFF; CDR3 DNA: TGTGCCAGCAGTTACTCGTACGCAGGGGACACTGAAGCTTTCTTT
CDR3 length: 12; D gene: .; J gene: TRBJ2-7; V gene: TRBV28; clone size: .; CDR3 protein: CASSKESYEQYF; CDR3 DNA: TGTGCCAGCAGTAAAGAGTCCTACGAGCAGTACTTC
CDR3 length: 17; D gene: TRBD2; J gene: TRBJ2-5; V gene: TRBV5-1; clone size: .; CDR3 protein: CASSRGGLAGGAETQYF; CDR3 DNA: TGCGCCAGCAGCCGGGGAGGACTAGCGGGAGGGGCCGAGACCCAGTACTTC
CDR3 length: 13; D gene: .; J gene: TRBJ2-3; V gene: TRBV5-1; clone size: .; CDR3 protein: CASSSSGTDTQYF; CDR3 DNA: TGCGCCAGCAGCTCCTCAGGGACAGATACGCAGTATTTT
CDR3 length: 13; D gene: TRBD1; J gene: TRBJ1-5; V gene: TRBV5-1; clone size: .; CDR3 protein: CASSFRGQEPQHF; CDR3 DNA: TGCGCCAGCAGCTTCAGGGGGCAGGAGCCCCAGCATTTT
CDR3 length: 14; D gene: .; J gene: TRBJ2-1; V gene: TRBV7-3; clone size: .; CDR3 protein: CASSSRWGDNEQFF; CDR3 DNA: TGTGCCAGCAGCTCCCGCTGGGGGGACAATGAGCAGTTCTTC
CDR3 length: 15; D gene: .; J gene: TRBJ1-2; V gene: TRBV4-3; clone size: .; CDR3 protein: CASSQQKQGGYGYTF; CDR3 DNA: TGCGCCAGCAGCCAACAAAAACAGGGAGGCTATGGCTACACCTTC
CDR3 length: 11; D gene: .; J gene: TRBJ2-1; V gene: TRBV6-6; clone size: .; CDR3 protein: CASSQDGEQFF; CDR3 DNA: TGTGCCAGCAGTCAGGACGGTGAGCAGTTCTTC
CDR3 length: 14; D gene: TRBD1; J gene: TRBJ1-4; V gene: TRBV28; clone size: once; CDR3 protein: CASSFGQEGEKLFF; CDR3 DNA: TGTGCCAGCAGTTTCGGACAGGAGGGTGAAAAACTGTTTTTT
CDR3 length: 13; D gene: .; J gene: TRBJ1-1; V gene: TRBV11-3; clone size: few; CDR3 protein: CASSRQGNTEAFF; CDR3 DNA: TGTGCCAGCAGCCGTCAGGGGAACACTGAAGCTTTCTTT
CDR3 length: 13; D gene: .; J gene: TRBJ1-1; V gene: TRBV2; clone size: .; CDR3 protein: CASSDEGNTEAFF; CDR3 DNA: TGTGCCAGCAGTGACGAAGGGAACACTGAAGCTTTCTTT
CDR3 length: 14; D gene: .; J gene: TRBJ2-3; V gene: TRBV30; clone size: .; CDR3 protein: CAWKRASRADTQYF; CDR3 DNA: TGTGCCTGGAAGCGGGCTAGTCGGGCAGATACGCAGTATTTT
CDR3 length: 15; D gene: TRBD2; J gene: TRBJ2-5; V gene: TRBV9; clone size: .; CDR3 protein: CASSVLGTGGETQYF; CDR3 DNA: TGTGCCAGCAGCGTCCTCGGGACCGGGGGGGAGACCCAGTACTTC
CDR3 length: 14; D gene: .; J gene: TRBJ1-1; V gene: TRBV5-4; clone size: .; CDR3 protein: CASSAPPGGTEAFF; CDR3 DNA: TGTGCCAGCAGCGCCCCCCCCGGAGGAACTGAAGCTTTCTTT
CDR3 length: 16; D gene: TRBD1; J gene: TRBJ2-1; V gene: TRBV5-1; clone size: .; CDR3 protein: CASSILTGSDYNEQFF; CDR3 DNA: TGCGCCAGCAGCATTTTGACAGGGTCGGACTACAATGAGCAGTTCTTC
CDR3 length: 14; D gene: .; J gene: TRBJ1-2; V gene: TRBV10-3; clone size: .; CDR3 protein: CAISESGGGIGYTF; CDR3 DNA: TGTGCCATCAGTGAGTCGGGGGGCGGAATCGGCTACACCTTC
CDR3 length: 15; D gene: .; J gene: TRBJ1-2; V gene: TRBV2; clone size: .; CDR3 protein: CASSPGGTPDYGYTF; CDR3 DNA: TGTGCCAGCAGTCCCGGGGGGACACCCGACTATGGCTACACCTTC
CDR3 length: 13; D gene: .; J gene: TRBJ1-5; V gene: TRBV18; clone size: .; CDR3 protein: CASSPGREQPQHF; CDR3 DNA: TGTGCCAGCTCACCAGGGCGGGAACAGCCCCAGCATTTT
CDR3 length: 14; D gene: .; J gene: TRBJ1-4; V gene: TRBV10-3; clone size: .; CDR3 protein: CAISEDSRGEKLFF; CDR3 DNA: TGTGCCATCAGTGAGGACAGTCGTGGTGAAAAACTGTTTTTT
CDR3 length: 13; D gene: .; J gene: TRBJ2-2; V gene: TRBV5-1; clone size: .; CDR3 protein: CASNKLGTGELFF; CDR3 DNA: TGCGCCAGCAACAAGTTGGGTACCGGGGAGCTGTTTTTT
CDR3 length: 13; D gene: .; J gene: TRBJ1-1; V gene: TRBV18; clone size: .; CDR3 protein: CASSPQTNTEAFF; CDR3 DNA: TGTGCCAGCTCACCCCAAACTAACACTGAAGCTTTCTTT
CDR3 length: 14; D gene: TRBD1; J gene: TRBJ1-4; V gene: TRBV5-6; clone size: .; CDR3 protein: CASSGTGVGEKLFF; CDR3 DNA: TGTGCCAGCAGCGGGACAGGGGTGGGGGAAAAACTGTTTTTT
CDR3 length: 14; D gene: .; J gene: TRBJ1-1; V gene: TRBV7-9; clone size: .; CDR3 protein: CASSFIIRNTEAFF; CDR3 DNA: TGTGCCAGCAGCTTCATAATTCGGAACACTGAAGCTTTCTTT
CDR3 length: 17; D gene: TRBD2; J gene: TRBJ2-5; V gene: TRBV6-1; clone size: .; CDR3 protein: CASSEVRVLAARQTQYF; CDR3 DNA: TGTGCCAGCAGTGAGGTGCGCGTACTAGCGGCCCGCCAGACCCAGTACTTC
CDR3 length: 13; D gene: .; J gene: TRBJ1-1; V gene: TRBV7-8; clone size: few; CDR3 protein: CASSLDPRPEAFF; CDR3 DNA: TGTGCCAGCAGCCTAGACCCTCGTCCTGAAGCTTTCTTT
CDR3 length: 14; D gene: .; J gene: TRBJ2-3; V gene: TRBV6-6; clone size: .; CDR3 protein: CASSYSFGPDTQYF; CDR3 DNA: TGTGCCAGCAGTTACTCCTTTGGCCCGGATACGCAGTATTTT
CDR3 length: 14; D gene: .; J gene: TRBJ1-1; V gene: TRBV7-3; clone size: few; CDR3 protein: CASSFAGTNTEAFF; CDR3 DNA: TGTGCCAGCAGCTTCGCCGGAACGAACACTGAAGCTTTCTTT
CDR3 length: 12; D gene: .; J gene: TRBJ1-1; V gene: TRBV6-5; clone size: few; CDR3 protein: CASSERRGEAFF; CDR3 DNA: TGTGCCAGCAGCGAGAGAAGGGGGGAAGCTTTCTTT
CDR3 length: 16; D gene: TRBD2; J gene: TRBJ2-1; V gene: TRBV5-6; clone size: .; CDR3 protein: CASSLRRLAGDNEQFF; CDR3 DNA: TGTGCCAGCAGCTTGCGGAGACTAGCGGGAGATAATGAGCAGTTCTTC
CDR3 length: 14; D gene: TRBD2; J gene: TRBJ2-7; V gene: TRBV18; clone size: .; CDR3 protein: CASSLKTSYYEQYF; CDR3 DNA: TGTGCCAGCTCACTGAAGACTAGCTACTACGAGCAGTACTTC
CDR3 length: 15; D gene: TRBD1; J gene: TRBJ2-1; V gene: TRBV16; clone size: once; CDR3 protein: CASSPPERGLGEQFF; CDR3 DNA: TGTGCCAGCAGCCCTCCGGAGAGGGGGCTTGGTGAGCAGTTCTTC
CDR3 length: 13; D gene: .; J gene: TRBJ1-2; V gene: TRBV30; clone size: .; CDR3 protein: CAWSLLQGSGYTF; CDR3 DNA: TGTGCCTGGAGTCTTTTGCAGGGGAGCGGCTACACCTTC
CDR3 length: 13; D gene: TRBD1; J gene: TRBJ1-2; V gene: TRBV6-1; clone size: .; CDR3 protein: CASRGQGANGYTF; CDR3 DNA: TGTGCCAGCAGGGGACAGGGGGCAAATGGCTACACCTTC
CDR3 length: 14; D gene: .; J gene: TRBJ1-1; V gene: TRBV5-4; clone size: .; CDR3 protein: CASSPGHPNTEAFF; CDR3 DNA: TGTGCCAGCAGCCCGGGACACCCGAACACTGAAGCTTTCTTT
CDR3 length: 15; D gene: .; J gene: TRBJ1-1; V gene: TRBV15; clone size: .; CDR3 protein: CATSRVGREDTEAFF; CDR3 DNA: TGTGCCACCAGCAGAGTCGGCAGGGAAGACACTGAAGCTTTCTTT
CDR3 length: 16; D gene: .; J gene: TRBJ1-5; V gene: TRBV11-2; clone size: .; CDR3 protein: CASSLAPGTNPQPQHF; CDR3 DNA: TGTGCCAGCAGCTTAGCGCCCGGGACTAATCCTCAGCCCCAGCATTTT
CDR3 length: 18; D gene: TRBD2; J gene: TRBJ2-1; V gene: TRBV7-3; clone size: .; CDR3 protein: CASSLTNSRTSGRVEQFF; CDR3 DNA: TGTGCCAGCAGCTTAACGAACTCCCGGACTAGCGGGAGGGTTGAGCAGTTCTTC
CDR3 length: 13; D gene: .; J gene: TRBJ1-1; V gene: TRBV2; clone size: .; CDR3 protein: CASREDGNTEAFF; CDR3 DNA: TGTGCCAGCAGAGAAGACGGAAACACTGAAGCTTTCTTT
CDR3 length: 13; D gene: .; J gene: TRBJ1-5; V gene: TRBV21-1; clone size: .; CDR3 protein: CASPAAINQPQHF; CDR3 DNA: TGTGCCAGCCCGGCCGCAATCAATCAGCCCCAGCATTTT
CDR3 length: 15; D gene: TRBD1; J gene: TRBJ1-2; V gene: TRBV28; clone size: .; CDR3 protein: CASSSPRTGRDGYTF; CDR3 DNA: TGTGCCAGCAGTTCCCCTCGGACAGGACGGGATGGCTACACCTTC